The rows below give T cell receptor beta chains drawn from one sample of a study of tumor-infiltrating lymphocytes in primary liver carcinoma. TCRdb called the multiplex PCR reads again in MiXCR, with one record for every CDR3 protein. The top ten clones hold approximately 21% of a sample with roughly 100,000 distinct CDR3 sequences, roughly 80% of them seen once. Input material: liver tumor tissue from sampling region 3. All receptors derive from a man in his forties with primary liver carcinoma and hepatitis B virus infection. The CDR3 runs from the conserved cysteine through the conserved F or W.

>TRBV6-5
CASSQQGREETQYF
>TRBV11-2
CASSLLGVTGSNEPQHF
>TRBV29-1
CSVVTAGAYTGELFF
>TRBV11-1
CANRGKGFYEQYF
>TRBV5-4
CARSLGGVDKPQHF
>TRBV2
CASSEARGVGTEALF
>TRBV6-5
CASRSGFLYYEQYF
>TRBV20-1
CSVSPTSGDTGELFF
>TRBV29-1
CSGGRNTEAFF
>TRBV5-1
CASISAGRGSTEAFF
>TRBV6-1
CANSEETGDEQFF
>TRBV5-4
CASSFHRDGTEQYF
>TRBV6-5
CASNQSLAGGSTDTQYF
>TRBV11-1
CAGSRTLVPPLHF
>TRBV6-5
CASSYQMEGSTEAFF
>TRBV6-1
CTSSEAERSSYEQYF
>TRBV30
CAWSRTGENIQYF
>TRBV6-1
CANSTGQSFGYTF
>TRBV29-1
CSVGTVDTEAFF
>TRBV6-2/TRBV6-3
CAGSQLNGLHPSSYEQYF
>TRBV30
CASGLTGGRGTQYF
>TRBV9
CASSGLEVSGAKNIQYF
>TRBV13
CASSIASGVSYNEQSF
>TRBV7-9
CASSVGNYNEQFF
>TRBV20-1
CSARDSGNHPQHF
>TRBV6-2/TRBV6-3
CTSSYDKTGVSDTQYF
>TRBV12-3/TRBV12-4
CASIGNSGNTIYF
>TRBV6-6
CASSYEQSNQPQHF
>TRBV11-1
CARSYTGPFSGDLFF
>TRBV11-2
CARNLTTSTSAPYEQYF
>TRBV24-1
CATRRDGELFF
>TRBV11-2
CAIQRPLSGANILTF
>TRBV11-2
CASSLDGGTGKYGYTF
>TRBV21-1
CASSKGSGRGGADEQYF
>TRBV11-1
CASNSGPGQGSYEQHF
>TRBV5-1
CASSFSLQLTGRETQYF
>TRBV2
CARSAVGGNQPQLF
>TRBV6-5
CASNKNSFEQLF
>TRBV28
CASSFTGEYSEQFF
>TRBV5-1
CASSVYRVAGTEAFF
>TRBV28
CASSTTDTEKLFF
>TRBV7-8
CTSGPLSSGLAKNIQYF
>TRBV11-2
CANNLYPGVAGQETQYF
>TRBV5-4
CTSRVVGLRGDTQYF